Each of the 6 T cell receptor beta chains below was sequenced from the same sample in a study of T-cell memory formation after mild COVID-19 listed by TCRdb under 2021. Receptor libraries were prepared by 5' RACE. Sequenced on an Illumina NovaSeq 6000. TCRdb reanalyzed the raw reads on its own, using fastp at Q25 for trimming and MiXCR for clone calling, and kept in-frame beta chains. Each entry is one CDR3 protein sequence, shown with its most common DNA and genes. Here the sample has around 190,000 distinct CDR3 sequences; around 18% occur a single time. The ten largest clones capture roughly 3.8% of the sample. Sequenced material: PBMCs or a T cell subset sorted from them (not recorded which). Receptor source: a man younger than 35 who had mild COVID-19 (a few samples of this study predate the infection). The sample titles of this study are shuffled in the database, so cell type and time point are left out; the donor was told from shared clones.

This clonotype was observed at least ten times. This rearrangement joins TRBV28 to TRBJ2-5, with D unclear. Germline CDR1 reads MDHEN; CDR2 reads SYDVKM. CDR3 size: 12 residues. Trimming pared 4 bases from V and 11 bases from J, leaving 14 bases between. The CDR3 coding sequence is TGTGCCAGCAGTTCCGCCGGAGAAATACAGTACTTC. Translating gives CASSSAGEIQYF. The full variable domain, in which reference TRBV28 and TRBJ2-5 provide the parts outside the CDR3, is DVKVTQSSRYLVKRTGEKVFLECVQDMDHENMFWYRQDPGLGLRLIYFSYDVKMKEKGDIPEGYSVSREKKERFSLILESASTNQTSMYLCASSSAGEIQYFGPGTRLLVL.

This clonotype was picked up a small number of times. This chain uses TRBV24-1 with TRBJ2-1; D unclear. The CDR3 covers 11 residues. Trimming shortened V by 4 bases and J by 5 bases, and 2 bases separated the two germline ends. The germline V gene encodes CDR1 KGHDR and CDR2 SFDVKD. The DNA of the CDR3 is TGTGCCACCAGTGACGACAATGAGCAGTTCTTC. This codes for CATSDDNEQFF.

This chain joins TRBV5-1 and TRBJ2-1; 9 nucleotides agree with TRBD1. CDR1 SGHRS and CDR2 YFSETQ come from the germline V gene. V gave up 9 bases and J gave up 1 base; unmatched junction bases: 8. This CDR3 spans 15 amino acids. The chain's CDR3 is CATADRGGSYNEQFF. Written as DNA, the CDR3 is TGCGCCACCGCGGACAGGGGAGGGTCCTACAATGAGCAGTTCTTC. The full variable domain, with the rest looked up from reference TRBV5-1 and TRBJ2-1, is KAGVTQTPRYLIKTRGQQVTLSCSPISGHRSVSWYQQTPGQGLQFLFEYFSETQRNKGNFPGRFSGRQFSNSRSEMNVSTLELGDSALYLCATADRGGSYNEQFFGPGTRLTVL.

This clonotype was seen a few times. This rearrangement joins TRBV9 to TRBJ1-2; D is ambiguous. Germline values: CDR1 SGDLS, CDR2 YYNGEE. V lost 0 bases and J lost 4, with 13 bases in between. The CDR3 extends over 15 amino acids. CDR3 residues: CASSVGPAAVYGYTF. DNA for the CDR3: TGTGCCAGCAGCGTAGGACCAGCTGCAGTCTATGGCTACACCTTC.

This clonotype turned up a few times. The gene calls are TRBV10-3 and TRBJ2-5, with D possibly matching TRBD2 (6 bases). Looked up from germline, CDR1 is ENHRY and CDR2 is SYGVKD. The ends were cut back, 5 bases at V and 2 bases at J, with 12 bases in the middle. The CDR3 has 14 amino acids. CDR3 protein: CAISSAGRQETQYF. The CDR3 nucleotides read TGTGCCATCAGTTCCGCGGGGAGACAAGAGACCCAGTACTTC.

This clonotype was found a few times. The chain carries TRBV7-2 and TRBJ1-5; D is undetermined. The CDR3 runs 12 residues. Trimming left V 1 base short and J 9 bases short, with 7 bases between. The germline V gene encodes CDR1 SGHTA and CDR2 FQGNSA. The CDR3 region is CASSLVGPPQHF. The CDR3 DNA is TGTGCCAGCAGCTTAGTGGGCCCGCCCCAGCATTTT. Full variable domain (remainder filled in from reference TRBV7-2 and TRBJ1-5): GAGVSQSPSNKVTEKGKDVELRCDPISGHTALYWYRQSLGQGLEFLIYFQGNSAPDKSGLPSDRFSAERTGGSVSTLTIQRTQQEDSAVYLCASSLVGPPQHFGDGTRLSIL.